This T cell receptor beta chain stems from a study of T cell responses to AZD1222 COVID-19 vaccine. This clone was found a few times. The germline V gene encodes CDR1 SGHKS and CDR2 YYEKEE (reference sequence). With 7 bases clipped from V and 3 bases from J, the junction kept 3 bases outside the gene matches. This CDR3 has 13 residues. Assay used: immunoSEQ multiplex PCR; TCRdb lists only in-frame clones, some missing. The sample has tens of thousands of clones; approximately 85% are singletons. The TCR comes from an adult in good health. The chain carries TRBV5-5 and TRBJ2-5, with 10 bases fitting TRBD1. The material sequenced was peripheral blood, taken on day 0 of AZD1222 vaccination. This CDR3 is CASGGQGEETQYF. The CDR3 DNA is TGTGCCAGCGGTGGACAGGGGGAAGAGACCCAGTACTTC.